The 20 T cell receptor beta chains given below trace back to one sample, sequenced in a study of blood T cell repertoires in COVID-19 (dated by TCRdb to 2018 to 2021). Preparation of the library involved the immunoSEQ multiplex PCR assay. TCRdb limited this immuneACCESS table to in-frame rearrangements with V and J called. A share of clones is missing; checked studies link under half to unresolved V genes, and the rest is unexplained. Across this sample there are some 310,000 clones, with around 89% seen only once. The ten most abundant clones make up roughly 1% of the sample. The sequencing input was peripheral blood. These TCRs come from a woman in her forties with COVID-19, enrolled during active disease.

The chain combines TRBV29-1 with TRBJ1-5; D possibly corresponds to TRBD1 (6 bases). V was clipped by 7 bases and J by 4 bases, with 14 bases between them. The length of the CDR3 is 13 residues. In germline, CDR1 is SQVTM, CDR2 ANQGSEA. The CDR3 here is CSARDTGNQPQHF. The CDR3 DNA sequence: TGCAGCGCCCGGGACACTGGAAATCAGCCCCAGCATTTT.

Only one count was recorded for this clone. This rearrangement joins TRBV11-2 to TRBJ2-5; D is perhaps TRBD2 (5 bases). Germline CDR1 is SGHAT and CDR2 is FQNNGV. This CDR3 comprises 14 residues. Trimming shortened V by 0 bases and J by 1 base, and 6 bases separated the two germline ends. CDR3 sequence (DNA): TGTGCCAGCAGCTTAGACAGCGGCCAAGAGACCCAGTACTTC. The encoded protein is CASSLDSGQETQYF.

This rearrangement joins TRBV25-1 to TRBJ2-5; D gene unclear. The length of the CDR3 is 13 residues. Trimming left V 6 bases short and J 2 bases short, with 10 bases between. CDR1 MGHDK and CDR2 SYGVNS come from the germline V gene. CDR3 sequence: CASRSPLQETQYF. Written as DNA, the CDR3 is TGTGCCAGCAGGAGTCCACTTCAAGAGACCCAGTACTTC.

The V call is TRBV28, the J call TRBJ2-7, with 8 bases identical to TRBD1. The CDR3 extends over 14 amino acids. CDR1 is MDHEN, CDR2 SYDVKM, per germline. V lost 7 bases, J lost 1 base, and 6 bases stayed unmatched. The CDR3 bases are TGTGCCAGCACTACTACAGGGGGGTCCTACGAGCAGTACTTC. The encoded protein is CASTTTGGSYEQYF.

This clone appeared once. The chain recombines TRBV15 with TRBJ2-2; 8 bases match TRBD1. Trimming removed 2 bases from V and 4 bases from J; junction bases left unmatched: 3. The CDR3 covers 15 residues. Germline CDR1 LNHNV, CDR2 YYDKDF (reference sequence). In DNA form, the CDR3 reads TGTGCCACCAGCAGATCGGACAGGGCCACCGGGGAGCTGTTTTTT. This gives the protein CATSRSDRATGELFF.

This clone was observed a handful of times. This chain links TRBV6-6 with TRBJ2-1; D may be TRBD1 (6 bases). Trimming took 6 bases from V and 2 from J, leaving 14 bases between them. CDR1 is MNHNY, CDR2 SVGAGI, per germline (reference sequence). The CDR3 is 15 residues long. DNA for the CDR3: TGTGCCAGCAGCTCTGGACAGAGCCCCTACAATGAGCAGTTCTTC. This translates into CASSSGQSPYNEQFF.

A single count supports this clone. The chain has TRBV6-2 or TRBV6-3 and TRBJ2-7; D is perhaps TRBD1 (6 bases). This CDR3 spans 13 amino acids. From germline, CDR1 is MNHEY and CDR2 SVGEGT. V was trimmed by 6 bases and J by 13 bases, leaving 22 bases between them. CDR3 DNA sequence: TGTGCCAGCAGCAGAGGTCTGGGTAGACAGGTCTACTTC. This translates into CASSRGLGRQVYF.

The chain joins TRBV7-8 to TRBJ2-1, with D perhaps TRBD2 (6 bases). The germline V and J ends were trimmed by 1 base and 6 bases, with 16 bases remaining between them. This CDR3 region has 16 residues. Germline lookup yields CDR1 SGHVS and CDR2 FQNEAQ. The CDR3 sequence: CASSLGWRGESNEQFF. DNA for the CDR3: TGTGCCAGCAGCTTAGGGTGGCGGGGCGAAAGCAATGAGCAGTTCTTC.

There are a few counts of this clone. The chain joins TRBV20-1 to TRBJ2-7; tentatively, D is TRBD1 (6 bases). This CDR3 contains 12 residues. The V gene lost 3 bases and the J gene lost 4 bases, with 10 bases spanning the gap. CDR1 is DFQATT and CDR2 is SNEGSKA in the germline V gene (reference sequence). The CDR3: CSASVGAYEQYF. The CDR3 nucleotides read TGCAGTGCTAGTGTGGGGGCATACGAGCAGTACTTC.

In DNA form, the CDR3 reads TGTGCCAGCAGCCGCGAGGGGGCAGAAAATTCACCCCTCCACTTT. Its translation: CASSREGAENSPLHF. J is TRBJ1-6 and V is TRBV5-5; 7 nucleotides match TRBD1. This CDR3 is 15 amino acids long. CDR1 SGHKS and CDR2 YYEKEE come from the germline V gene (reference sequence). J lost 7 bases, V lost 4 bases, and 8 bases had no gene match. The whole variable domain, filled in from reference TRBV5-5 and TRBJ1-6, reads DAGVTQSPTHLIKTRGQQVTLRCSPISGHKSVSWYQQVLGQGPQFIFQYYEKEERGRGNFPDRFSARQFPNYSSELNVNALLLGDSALYLCASSREGAENSPLHFGNGTRLTVT.

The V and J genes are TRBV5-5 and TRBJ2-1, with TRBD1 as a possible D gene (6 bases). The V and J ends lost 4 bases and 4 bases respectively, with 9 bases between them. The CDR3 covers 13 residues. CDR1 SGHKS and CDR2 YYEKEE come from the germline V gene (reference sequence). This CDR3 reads CASSVGTYNEQFF. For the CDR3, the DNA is TGTGCCAGCAGCGTGGGGACATACAATGAGCAGTTCTTC.

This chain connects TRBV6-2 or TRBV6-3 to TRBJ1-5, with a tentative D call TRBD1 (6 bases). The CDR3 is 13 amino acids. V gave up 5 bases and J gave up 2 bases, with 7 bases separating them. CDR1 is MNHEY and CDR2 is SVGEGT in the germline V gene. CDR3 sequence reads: CASSPGGNQPQHF. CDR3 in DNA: TGTGCCAGCAGTCCAGGGGGCAATCAGCCCCAGCATTTT.

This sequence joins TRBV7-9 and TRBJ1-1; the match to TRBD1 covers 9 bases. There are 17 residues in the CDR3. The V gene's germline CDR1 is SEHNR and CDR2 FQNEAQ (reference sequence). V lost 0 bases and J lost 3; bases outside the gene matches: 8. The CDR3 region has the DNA TGTGCCAGCAGCTTAGCGAACAGGGGGCAATGGTACACTGAAGCTTTCTTT. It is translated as CASSLANRGQWYTEAFF.

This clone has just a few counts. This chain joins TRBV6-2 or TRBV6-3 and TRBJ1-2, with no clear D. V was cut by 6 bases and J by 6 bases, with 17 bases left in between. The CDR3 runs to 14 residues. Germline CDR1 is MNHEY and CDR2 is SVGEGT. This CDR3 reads CASSPGDQLNGYTF. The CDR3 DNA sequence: TGTGCCAGCAGCCCCGGAGACCAGTTAAATGGCTACACCTTC.

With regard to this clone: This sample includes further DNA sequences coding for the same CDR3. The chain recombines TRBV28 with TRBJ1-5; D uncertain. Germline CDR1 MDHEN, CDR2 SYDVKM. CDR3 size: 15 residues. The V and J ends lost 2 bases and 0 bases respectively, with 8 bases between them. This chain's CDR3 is CASSLTGYSNQPQHF. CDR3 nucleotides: TGTGCCAGCAGTTTAACGGGTTATAGCAATCAGCCCCAGCATTTT.

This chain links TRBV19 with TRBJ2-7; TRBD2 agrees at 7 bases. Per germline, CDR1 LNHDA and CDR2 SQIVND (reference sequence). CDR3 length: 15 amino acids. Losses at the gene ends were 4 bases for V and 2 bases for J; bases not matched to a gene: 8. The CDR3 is CASSRGLGDTYEQYF. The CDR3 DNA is TGTGCCAGTAGTAGAGGACTAGGGGATACCTACGAGCAGTACTTC.

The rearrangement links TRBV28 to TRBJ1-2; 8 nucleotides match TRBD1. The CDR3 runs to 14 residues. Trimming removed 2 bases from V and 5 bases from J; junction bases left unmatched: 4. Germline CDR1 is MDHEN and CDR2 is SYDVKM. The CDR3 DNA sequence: TGTGCCAGCAGTTTAGGGGACAGGTTGTATGGCTACACCTTC. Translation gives CASSLGDRLYGYTF.

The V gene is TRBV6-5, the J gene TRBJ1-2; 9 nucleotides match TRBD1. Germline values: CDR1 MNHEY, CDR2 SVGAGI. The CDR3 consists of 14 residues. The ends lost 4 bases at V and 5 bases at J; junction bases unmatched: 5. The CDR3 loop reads CASSSTGGRYGYTF. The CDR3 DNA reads TGTGCCAGCAGTTCTACAGGGGGCAGGTATGGCTACACCTTC.

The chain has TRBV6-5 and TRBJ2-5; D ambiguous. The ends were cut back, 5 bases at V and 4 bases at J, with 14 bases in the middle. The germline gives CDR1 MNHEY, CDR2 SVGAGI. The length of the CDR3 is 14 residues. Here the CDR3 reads CASSHRLRGETQYF. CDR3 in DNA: TGTGCCAGCAGTCACCGCCTTAGAGGAGAGACCCAGTACTTC.

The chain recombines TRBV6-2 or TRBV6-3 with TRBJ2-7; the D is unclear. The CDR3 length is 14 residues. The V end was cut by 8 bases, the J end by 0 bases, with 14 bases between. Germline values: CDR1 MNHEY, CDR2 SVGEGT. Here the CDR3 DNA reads TGTGCCAGCGGCCCCACGGTGATCTCCTACGAGCAGTACTTC. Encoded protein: CASGPTVISYEQYF.